Each of the 17 T cell receptor beta chains below was sequenced from the same sample in a study of read filtering for tumor transcriptome and immune sequencing. From approximately 400 ng of RNA, a library with molecular barcoded alpha/delta and beta/gamma adaptors was made. One entry per CDR3 protein results from TCRdb running MiXCR on the reads. Among under 150,000 distinct CDR3 sequences listed, around 13% were seen once. The sequenced material came from a population of CD138-negative cells sorted from bone marrow. Receptors originate from a donor at least 40 years old with multiple myeloma.

This clonotype was found many times. Germline is not matched at one junction end, which may reflect a read error. The chain joins TRBV2 to TRBJ2-7; no reliable D call. The CDR3 totals 14 residues. CDR1 is SNHLY and CDR2 is FYNNEI in the germline V gene. The DNA of the CDR3 is TGTGTCAGCAGTGAAGGGTTATCGGGCTACGAGCAGTACTTC. The encoded protein is CVSSEGLSGYEQYF.

On this clonotype itself: A far larger clone is off by one base, so a read error is likely. The CDR3 carries no conserved terminal phenylalanine or tryptophan, so it likely arises from a read error. As DNA, the CDR3 is TGTGCCAGCAGATCCGGGACAGGGAACTACAATGAGCAGTTCTCC. As protein: CASRSGTGNYNEQFS. The chain recombines TRBV6-5 with TRBJ2-1, with TRBD1 matching 9 bases. The junction had 6 bases not matched to a gene; V was cut back by 6 bases and J by 3 bases. The CDR3 consists of 15 residues. Germline CDR1 and CDR2: MNHEY and SVGAGI.

This clonotype was found many times. Written as DNA, the CDR3 is TGTGCCAGCAGCTTGAAAGCGAGCACAGATACGCAGTATTTT. Translated: CASSLKASTDTQYF. The J gene is TRBJ2-3, the V gene TRBV5-6; D is unresolved. V lost 1 base, J lost 0 bases, and 6 bases lay in between. This CDR3 contains 14 residues. CDR1 is SGHDT and CDR2 is YYEEEE in the germline V gene.

This clonotype has a count of ten or more. This chain connects TRBV20-1 to TRBJ2-1; D is possibly TRBD2 (6 bases). Germline V gene data show CDR1 as DFQATT and CDR2 as SNEGSKA (reference sequence). Deletions cut 1 base from V and 3 bases from J, with 16 bases between. The CDR3 totals 16 residues. The CDR3 sequence is CSARGNAGLVYNEQFF. The CDR3 region has the DNA TGCAGTGCTAGAGGCAACGCGGGGCTCGTCTACAATGAGCAGTTCTTC.

Many counts were recorded for this clonotype. This chain links TRBV18 with TRBJ2-1; 8 nucleotides agree with TRBD2. V was clipped by 0 bases and J by 13 bases; unmatched bases: 2. CDR3 length equals 12 residues. Germline V gene lookup returns CDR1 KGHSH and CDR2 LQKENI. CDR3 coding DNA: TGTGCCAGCTCACCACCCAGCGGGAGTCAGTTCTTC. Protein: CASSPPSGSQFF. Full variable domain (rest looked up from reference TRBV18 and TRBJ2-1): NAGVMQNPRHLVRRRGQEARLRCSPMKGHSHVYWYRQLPEEGLKFMVYLQKENIIDESGMPKERFSAEFPKEGPSILRIQQVVRGDSAAYFCASSPPSGSQFFGPGTRLTVL.

The sample holds many counts of this clonotype. The genes are TRBV15 and TRBJ1-4; unclear D gene. V lost 1 base and J lost 0, with 9 bases in between. Germline CDR1 reads LNHNV; CDR2 reads YYDKDF (reference sequence). This CDR3 contains 16 residues. The CDR3 here is CATSRGPVSTNEKLFF. CDR3 coding DNA: TGTGCCACCAGCAGAGGTCCGGTCTCAACTAATGAAAAACTGTTTTTT.

This clonotype was seen at least ten times. This chain uses TRBV4-2 with TRBJ2-1; 8 nucleotides line up with TRBD2. CDR1 and CDR2 (germline): LGHNA, YNFKEQ. The CDR3 runs to 16 residues. Trimming at V came to 4 bases and at J to 5 bases, leaving 10 bases not matched to a gene. CDR3 coding DNA: TGTGCCAGCAGCCCGATTGCCCAGCGGGAGCACAATGAGCAGTTCTTC. Residues: CASSPIAQREHNEQFF.

The chain couples TRBV20-1 to TRBJ2-1; TRBD2 matches at 12 bases. V lost 5 bases, J lost 0 bases, and 17 bases stayed unmatched. The CDR3 has 20 amino acids. Germline CDR1 is DFQATT and CDR2 is SNEGSKA (reference sequence). As DNA, the CDR3 is TGCAGTGCTCAGAGGGGGAGGGTTGCTAGCGGGAGGGCCTCCTACAATGAGCAGTTCTTC. This translates into CSAQRGRVASGRASYNEQFF.

In its sample, this clonotype was seen many times. The rearrangement joins TRBV9 to TRBJ2-3, with 7 bases aligning to TRBD1. CDR3 length: 17 residues. V was pared by 0 bases and J by 2 bases, with 9 bases of the junction left unmatched. Germline V lookup: CDR1 SGDLS, CDR2 YYNGEE. CDR3 in amino acids: CASSVAYGTAFTDTQYF. The CDR3 DNA sequence: TGTGCCAGCAGCGTAGCTTATGGGACAGCTTTCACAGATACGCAGTATTTT. The whole variable domain, remainder taken from reference TRBV9 and TRBJ2-3, is DSGVTQTPKHLITATGQRVTLRCSPRSGDLSVYWYQQSLDQGLQFLIQYYNGEERAKGNILERFSAQQFPDLHSELNLSSLELGDSALYFCASSVAYGTAFTDTQYFGPGTRLTVL.

Comment on this clonotype: The germline gene is not matched at one end of the junction; a read error may be the cause. The rearrangement links TRBV11-2 to TRBJ2-4, with D hard to call. CDR1 is SGHAT, CDR2 FQNNGV, per germline. The CDR3 spans 13 residues. The CDR3 loop reads CANSFIGQNIQYF. DNA of the CDR3: TGTGCCAACAGCTTTATCGGCCAAAACATTCAGTACTTC.

The table lists this clonotype with a few counts. The CDR3 nucleotides are TGTGCCACCGGGGGACAGTCGGAGACCCAGTACTTC. It encodes CATGGQSETQYF. The rearrangement joins TRBV24-1 to TRBJ2-5; the match to TRBD1 covers 7 bases. The CDR3 loop spans 12 amino acids. Unmatched junction bases numbered 5, after V lost 9 bases and J lost 5 bases. Germline lookup yields CDR1 KGHDR and CDR2 SFDVKD.

In its sample, this clonotype was seen many times. The chain carries TRBV4-1 and TRBJ2-1, with D tentatively TRBD2 (5 bases). V lost 2 bases and J 3 bases, leaving 11 bases between the germline ends. Per the germline V gene, CDR1 is MGHRA and CDR2 is YSYEKL. This CDR3 comprises 15 residues. In DNA form, the CDR3 reads TGCGCCAGCAGCCAACTCGGGAACTACTACAATGAGCAGTTCTTC. It translates to CASSQLGNYYNEQFF.

Only a few counts were recorded for this clonotype. The chain couples TRBV4-1 to TRBJ2-7; 12 bases are a match to TRBD1. The V and J ends lost 0 bases and 8 bases, in that order; junction bases with no gene match: 8. Germline values: CDR1 MGHRA, CDR2 YSYEKL. The CDR3 totals 16 residues. The CDR3: CASSQDSGTGGVKQYF. CDR3 nucleotides: TGCGCCAGCAGCCAAGATAGCGGGACAGGGGGCGTGAAGCAGTACTTC.

Concerning this clonotype: A much bigger clone sits one base away, suggesting this may be a read error. A read error is likely, as this CDR3 ends without the conserved phenylalanine or tryptophan. This chain joins TRBV29-1 and TRBJ1-1; a weak D match, TRBD1 (5 bases). CDR3 length equals 14 residues. Germline CDR1 SQVTM, CDR2 ANQGSEA. Trimming pared 1 base from V and 5 bases from J, leaving 14 bases between. Written as DNA, the CDR3 is TGCAGCGTTGAAGGGGGGAAGGGTACGACTGAAGCTTTCCTT. This codes for CSVEGGKGTTEAFL.

This clonotype has at least ten counts. V gene TRBV11-3 combines with J gene TRBJ2-2; 8 bases agree with TRBD1. The length of the CDR3 is 16 residues. The V and J ends lost 2 bases and 1 base, in that order; junction bases with no gene match: 3. In germline, CDR1 is SGHNT, CDR2 YENEEA. The DNA of the CDR3 is TGTGCCAGCAGCTTAAAAGGACAGGGGAACACCGGGGAGCTGTTTTTT. Protein product: CASSLKGQGNTGELFF.

Comments on this clonotype: This probably arose from a read error, given a far larger clone one base away. The CDR3 end shows no conserved phenylalanine or tryptophan, and so a read error is likely. V is TRBV6-5 and J is TRBJ2-1, with 7 bases identical to TRBD1. This CDR3 comprises 13 residues. Unmatched junction bases numbered 6, after V lost 6 bases and J lost 7 bases. Germline CDR1 reads MNHEY; CDR2 reads SVGAGI. Here the CDR3 reads CASRNTGANEQFL. As DNA, the CDR3 is TGTGCCAGCAGGAATACAGGGGCGAATGAGCAGTTCCTC.

This clonotype has a count of ten or more. This chain joins TRBV20-1 and TRBJ2-3; TRBD2 is a possible D gene (6 bases). The CDR3 runs to 15 residues. Trimming cost V 0 bases and J 4 bases, with 14 bases left between them. Germline CDR1 is DFQATT and CDR2 is SNEGSKA (reference sequence). Written as DNA, the CDR3 is TGCAGTGCTAGAGACCTTCGGGCGGGATCAGATACGCAGTATTTT. This codes for CSARDLRAGSDTQYF.